This is a list of T cell receptor beta chains from one sample in a study of blood T cell repertoires in COVID-19. Some clones are missing from TCRdb's copy, which holds only in-frame ones; the method was immunoSEQ multiplex PCR. The sample yields about 310,000 clones, nearly 90% seen once. Sequencing was carried out using peripheral blood. The receptor source for this set is a woman aged 40 to 50 with COVID-19, enrolled during active disease. CDR3s include the opening cysteine and the closing phenylalanine or tryptophan. The order of the fields is CDR3 DNA, CDR3 protein, V gene, CDR3 length, D gene, J gene, clone size. D genes are given only for firm matches. Some rows mark clone size as missing; the rest say once, few, many or name a class of expanded clone.

CDR3 DNA: TGCGCCAGCAGCCAGACTGACAGGGGTTTCAATCAGCCCCAGCATTTT; CDR3 protein: CASSQTDRGFNQPQHF; V gene: TRBV4-1; CDR3 length: 16; D gene: TRBD1; J gene: TRBJ1-5; clone size: few
CDR3 DNA: TGTGCCAGCTCTCCGGGGTCCAGGGGTACTAATGAAAAACTGTTTTTT; CDR3 protein: CASSPGSRGTNEKLFF; V gene: TRBV18; CDR3 length: 16; D gene: NA; J gene: TRBJ1-4; clone size: NA
CDR3 DNA: TGTGCCAGCAAGACAGGAGGCAGCTACTCTGGGGCCAACGTCCTGACTTTC; CDR3 protein: CASKTGGSYSGANVLTF; V gene: TRBV11-2; CDR3 length: 17; D gene: NA; J gene: TRBJ2-6; clone size: NA
CDR3 DNA: TGTGCCAGCAGAGGAGGGAAGGAAAAACTGTTTTTT; CDR3 protein: CASRGGKEKLFF; V gene: TRBV28; CDR3 length: 12; D gene: NA; J gene: TRBJ1-4; clone size: NA
CDR3 DNA: TGTGCCAGCAGTCCGACAGGGGAAAGGATCGGCTCCTACAATGAGCAGTTCTTC; CDR3 protein: CASSPTGERIGSYNEQFF; V gene: TRBV27; CDR3 length: 18; D gene: TRBD1; J gene: TRBJ2-1; clone size: NA
CDR3 DNA: TGTGCCAGCAGTGACCCCGCTTTCGGCTATGGCTACACCTTC; CDR3 protein: CASSDPAFGYGYTF; V gene: TRBV6-4; CDR3 length: 14; D gene: NA; J gene: TRBJ1-2; clone size: once
CDR3 DNA: TGCGCCAGCAGCTCGAGACAGGGGGGTTCAACCACCATATATTTT; CDR3 protein: CASSSRQGGSTTIYF; V gene: TRBV5-1; CDR3 length: 15; D gene: TRBD1; J gene: TRBJ1-3; clone size: few
CDR3 DNA: TGTGCCAGCAGCCTTCCGGGACAGAGTAGGGATGGCTACACCTTC; CDR3 protein: CASSLPGQSRDGYTF; V gene: TRBV3-1/TRBV3-2; CDR3 length: 15; D gene: TRBD1; J gene: TRBJ1-2; clone size: NA
CDR3 DNA: TGTGCCAGCAGTTACTCGAGCAGGACTAATGAAAAACTGTTTTTT; CDR3 protein: CASSYSSRTNEKLFF; V gene: TRBV6-5; CDR3 length: 15; D gene: NA; J gene: TRBJ1-4; clone size: NA
CDR3 DNA: TGTGCCAGCAGCTCCCGGGACAAAAACTATGGCTACACCTTC; CDR3 protein: CASSSRDKNYGYTF; V gene: TRBV5-5; CDR3 length: 14; D gene: NA; J gene: TRBJ1-2; clone size: NA
CDR3 DNA: TGCGCCAGCAGCCACCGCCTTGGAGGACTAGCGGGAGGCCTTGGGAGTATTCAGTACTTC; CDR3 protein: CASSHRLGGLAGGLGSIQYF; V gene: TRBV4-3; CDR3 length: 20; D gene: TRBD2; J gene: TRBJ2-4; clone size: once
CDR3 DNA: TGTGCCAGCAGCTTAGCAGGGGAAGCCCAGCCCCAGCATTTT; CDR3 protein: CASSLAGEAQPQHF; V gene: TRBV7-8; CDR3 length: 14; D gene: NA; J gene: TRBJ1-5; clone size: once
CDR3 DNA: TGTGCCAGTAGTACGGGACTCTCCTACGAGCAGTACTTC; CDR3 protein: CASSTGLSYEQYF; V gene: TRBV19; CDR3 length: 13; D gene: NA; J gene: TRBJ2-7; clone size: NA
CDR3 DNA: TGTGCCATCAGTGAGGTGGCAGGGGATTCACCCCTCCACTTT; CDR3 protein: CAISEVAGDSPLHF; V gene: TRBV10-3; CDR3 length: 14; D gene: NA; J gene: TRBJ1-6; clone size: NA
CDR3 DNA: TGCGCCAGCAGCCACGGTAGAGCGACAGGGGTCGGTGAGCAGTACTTC; CDR3 protein: CASSHGRATGVGEQYF; V gene: TRBV5-1; CDR3 length: 16; D gene: TRBD1; J gene: TRBJ2-7; clone size: NA
CDR3 DNA: TGTGCCAGCAGTTCCCAGCGGGGCACAGATACGCAGTATTTT; CDR3 protein: CASSSQRGTDTQYF; V gene: TRBV28; CDR3 length: 14; D gene: NA; J gene: TRBJ2-3; clone size: NA
CDR3 DNA: TGTGCCAGCAGTCGACAGGGGTACGATACGCAGTATTTT; CDR3 protein: CASSRQGYDTQYF; V gene: TRBV6-2/TRBV6-3; CDR3 length: 13; D gene: TRBD1; J gene: TRBJ2-3; clone size: NA
CDR3 DNA: TGTGCCAGCAGTCAACAGGGATACAATGAGCAGTTCTTC; CDR3 protein: CASSQQGYNEQFF; V gene: TRBV27; CDR3 length: 13; D gene: NA; J gene: TRBJ2-1; clone size: NA
CDR3 DNA: TGTGCCAGCAGGGACCGGACAGGCTATGGCTACACCTTC; CDR3 protein: CASRDRTGYGYTF; V gene: TRBV9; CDR3 length: 13; D gene: TRBD1; J gene: TRBJ1-2; clone size: NA
CDR3 DNA: TGCGCCAGCAGCTTGGCAGGGGCAAGAATCTACGAGCAGTACTTC; CDR3 protein: CASSLAGARIYEQYF; V gene: TRBV5-1; CDR3 length: 15; D gene: NA; J gene: TRBJ2-7; clone size: NA
CDR3 DNA: TGTGCCAGCTCACCCGGACAGGCTGGGTACACTGAAGCTTTCTTT; CDR3 protein: CASSPGQAGYTEAFF; V gene: TRBV18; CDR3 length: 15; D gene: TRBD1; J gene: TRBJ1-1; clone size: NA
CDR3 DNA: TGCGCCAGCAGCCAAGGACAGGGGGCCTTGAACTATGGCTACACCTTC; CDR3 protein: CASSQGQGALNYGYTF; V gene: TRBV4-1; CDR3 length: 16; D gene: TRBD1; J gene: TRBJ1-2; clone size: NA
CDR3 DNA: TGTGCCAGCAGCCGAGCTAGCGGGGAACCCTACAATGAGCAGTTCTTC; CDR3 protein: CASSRASGEPYNEQFF; V gene: TRBV3-1/TRBV3-2; CDR3 length: 16; D gene: TRBD2; J gene: TRBJ2-1; clone size: NA
CDR3 DNA: TGTGCCAGCACATCTCAGCGGATTTCCTACGAGCAGTACTTC; CDR3 protein: CASTSQRISYEQYF; V gene: TRBV7-2; CDR3 length: 14; D gene: NA; J gene: TRBJ2-7; clone size: NA
CDR3 DNA: TGTGCCAGCAGTTACTTTCAGGCGTCTGGGGCCAACGTCCTGACTTTC; CDR3 protein: CASSYFQASGANVLTF; V gene: TRBV6-5; CDR3 length: 16; D gene: NA; J gene: TRBJ2-6; clone size: NA
CDR3 DNA: TGTGCCAGCAGCCCCGACCTGAAGGGGACAGCTAACTATGGCTACACCTTC; CDR3 protein: CASSPDLKGTANYGYTF; V gene: TRBV9; CDR3 length: 17; D gene: TRBD1; J gene: TRBJ1-2; clone size: NA
CDR3 DNA: TGTGCCAGCAGTTCCCGGGAAATTAATTCACCCCTCCACTTT; CDR3 protein: CASSSREINSPLHF; V gene: TRBV28; CDR3 length: 14; D gene: NA; J gene: TRBJ1-6; clone size: NA
CDR3 DNA: TGCGCCAGCAGCTTGGACGCGGAAGCCTACGAGCAGTACTTC; CDR3 protein: CASSLDAEAYEQYF; V gene: TRBV5-1; CDR3 length: 14; D gene: NA; J gene: TRBJ2-7; clone size: once
CDR3 DNA: TGTGCCAGCAGTCTCTCGGGAGACCTGAACACTGAAGCTTTCTTT; CDR3 protein: CASSLSGDLNTEAFF; V gene: TRBV6-5; CDR3 length: 15; D gene: NA; J gene: TRBJ1-1; clone size: NA
CDR3 DNA: TGTGCCAGTAGTATCACAGGGGCCTACGAGCAGTACTTC; CDR3 protein: CASSITGAYEQYF; V gene: TRBV19; CDR3 length: 13; D gene: TRBD1; J gene: TRBJ2-7; clone size: few
CDR3 DNA: TGTGCCTGGAGATCTAGCGGGGGCGGGACCCAGTACTTC; CDR3 protein: CAWRSSGGGTQYF; V gene: TRBV30; CDR3 length: 13; D gene: TRBD2; J gene: TRBJ2-5; clone size: NA
CDR3 DNA: TGTGCCAGCAGCCTCAGCACAGATACGCAGTATTTT; CDR3 protein: CASSLSTDTQYF; V gene: TRBV5-4; CDR3 length: 12; D gene: NA; J gene: TRBJ2-3; clone size: NA
CDR3 DNA: TGTGCTAGCAGCCTGAGTCCCGGGACAGGGATCGAGCAGTACTTC; CDR3 protein: CASSLSPGTGIEQYF; V gene: TRBV7-7; CDR3 length: 15; D gene: TRBD1; J gene: TRBJ2-7; clone size: NA
CDR3 DNA: TGTGCCAGCAGGACTACTAGCGGCCCCAACTACGAGCAGTACTTC; CDR3 protein: CASRTTSGPNYEQYF; V gene: TRBV6-5; CDR3 length: 15; D gene: TRBD2; J gene: TRBJ2-7; clone size: once
CDR3 DNA: TGTGCCAGCAGCTTGGGACAGAAAAATGAGCAGTTCTTC; CDR3 protein: CASSLGQKNEQFF; V gene: TRBV5-6; CDR3 length: 13; D gene: NA; J gene: TRBJ2-1; clone size: NA
CDR3 DNA: TGCGCCAGCAGCCAAATATCCCCGGGGTACGAGCAGTACTTC; CDR3 protein: CASSQISPGYEQYF; V gene: TRBV5-1; CDR3 length: 14; D gene: NA; J gene: TRBJ2-7; clone size: few